The 3 T cell receptor beta chains below were found in one sample sequenced in a study of blood T cells in healthy people across ages. The authors ran a second PCR of about 6 to 12 cycles using a sample-barcoded 5' primer and a J-beta primer mix. TCRdb reanalysed the 5' RACE reads using MiXCR and keeps one entry per CDR3 protein. The table includes about 1.5 million distinct CDR3 sequences, approximately 43% detected once. Material: blood. Receptors were obtained from a woman under 30 in good health.

This clonotype appeared a few times. The chain is built from TRBV5-1 and TRBJ1-2; TRBD1 matches at 7 bases. The J segment lost 6 bases and the V segment lost 4 bases, leaving 12 bases of the junction unmatched. CDR3 size: 15 residues. Per the germline V gene, CDR1 is SGHRS and CDR2 is YFSETQ. The DNA of the CDR3 is TGCGCCAGCAGCCCTGCGGGGGAGGGGGCGAATGGCTACACCTTC. It codes for CASSPAGEGANGYTF.

On this clonotype itself: A much bigger clone sits one base away, suggesting this may be a read error. V and J are TRBV7-2 and TRBJ2-5; D unresolved. V was cut by 5 bases and J by 0 bases, with 4 bases left in between. CDR3 length: 12 amino acids. CDR1 and CDR2 from the germline V gene are SGHTA and FQGNSA. CDR3 DNA sequence: TGTACCAGCAGCGGGTACCAAGAGACCCAGTACTTC. It specifies CTSSGYQETQYF.

This sequence joins TRBV2 and TRBJ1-2; 7 bases match TRBD1. The CDR3 is 15 amino acids. Germline CDR1 reads SNHLY; CDR2 reads FYNNEI. V shed 5 bases and J 0 bases; nucleotides not matched to a gene: 6. The CDR3 DNA sequence: TGTGCCAGCAGTCGTTTACAGGGGACTAACTATGGCTACACCTTC. The encoded protein is CASSRLQGTNYGYTF. The whole variable domain, remainder taken from reference TRBV2 and TRBJ1-2, is EPEVTQTPSHQVTQMGQEVILRCVPISNHLYFYWYRQILGQKVEFLVSFYNNEISEKSEIFDDQFSVERPDGSNFTLKIRSTKLEDSAMYFCASSRLQGTNYGYTFGSGTRLTVV.